Below are 20 T cell receptor beta chains sequenced from a single sample in a study of blood T cell repertoires in COVID-19. Libraries were prepared by immunoSEQ multiplex PCR; TCRdb keeps only in-frame clonotypes and omits some of them. The table lists 220,000 or so clones, around 81% of them singletons, with 5.5% to 7% in the top ten. Sequenced material: peripheral blood. These receptor sequences come from a woman in her sixties or seventies with acute or convalescent COVID-19.

The chain has TRBV5-1 and TRBJ2-4; TRBD1 is a possible D gene (6 bases). Trimming cost V 4 bases and J 6 bases, with 11 bases left between them. This CDR3 comprises 13 residues. Per the germline V gene, CDR1 is SGHRS and CDR2 is YFSETQ. CDR3 loop: CASSEQGLNIQYF. CDR3 sequence (DNA): TGCGCCAGCAGCGAACAGGGCTTAAACATTCAGTACTTC.

V usage is TRBV3-1 (or the pseudogene TRBV3-2) and J usage is TRBJ2-7, with D possibly matching TRBD2 (5 bases). The V and J ends lost 1 base and 3 bases respectively, with 13 bases between them. The CDR3 runs 15 residues. The germline CDR1 and CDR2 sequences are LGHDT and YNNKEL (reference sequence). CDR3 bases: TGTGCCAGCAGCCAAGGTTTTGCGGGCAACTACGAGCAGTACTTC. Amino acids: CASSQGFAGNYEQYF.

The rearrangement uses TRBV12-3 or TRBV12-4 and TRBJ2-3; TRBD1 agrees at 9 bases. The junction had 8 bases not matched to a gene; V was cut back by 4 bases and J by 15 bases. The CDR3 is 12 residues long. CDR3 protein: CASSYTRDRVYF. The CDR3 DNA is TGTGCCAGCAGTTACACCCGGGACAGGGTTTATTTT.

The V call is TRBV28, the J call TRBJ2-4; TRBD1 matches at 9 bases. CDR1 and CDR2 from the germline V gene are MDHEN and SYDVKM. Germline trimming cut 8 bases from V and 2 bases from J; bases unmatched to any gene: 13. The CDR3 totals 17 residues. CDR3 sequence reads: CASGEGTGPISKNIQYF. CDR3 nucleotide sequence: TGTGCCAGCGGGGAAGGGACAGGGCCCATATCCAAAAACATTCAGTACTTC. The whole variable domain, remainder taken from reference TRBV28 and TRBJ2-4, is DVKVTQSSRYLVKRTGEKVFLECVQDMDHENMFWYRQDPGLGLRLIYFSYDVKMKEKGDIPEGYSVSREKKERFSLILESASTNQTSMYLCASGEGTGPISKNIQYFGAGTRLSVL.

This chain uses TRBV2 with TRBJ1-6, with D perhaps matching TRBD1 (6 bases). In germline, CDR1 is SNHLY, CDR2 FYNNEI. This CDR3 comprises 15 residues. The V end was cut by 4 bases, the J end by 6 bases, with 13 bases between. CDR3 sequence (DNA): TGTGCCAGCAGTGGGACAGTAACGAGTAATTCACCCCTCCACTTT. Protein: CASSGTVTSNSPLHF.

This chain uses TRBV19 with TRBJ2-3; 10 bases map to TRBD2. The CDR3 runs to 16 residues. The V gene's germline CDR1 is LNHDA and CDR2 SQIVND (reference sequence). With V trimmed by 3 bases and J by 4 bases, 7 bases remained unmatched. CDR3 DNA: TGTGCCAGTAGTATCTGGCTAGCGGGAGTTGCAGATACGCAGTATTTT. It codes for CASSIWLAGVADTQYF. The whole variable domain, remainder taken from reference TRBV19 and TRBJ2-3, is DGGITQSPKYLFRKEGQNVTLSCEQNLNHDAMYWYRQDPGQGLRLIYYSQIVNDFQKGDIAEGYSVSREKKESFPLTVTSAQKNPTAFYLCASSIWLAGVADTQYFGPGTRLTVL.

The rearrangement links TRBV19 to TRBJ2-5; D perhaps matches TRBD2 (7 bases). CDR3 size: 14 residues. From germline, CDR1 is LNHDA and CDR2 SQIVND (reference sequence). Trimming pared 8 bases from V and 4 bases from J, leaving 17 bases between. The CDR3 nucleotides read TGTGCCAGTGGGAATTTGGGGGGGCGAGAGACCCAGTACTTC. Translation: CASGNLGGRETQYF.

In this sample, this clone turned up a few times. V is TRBV5-1 and J is TRBJ2-2; 9 bases map to TRBD2. This CDR3 is built from 16 residues. The V gene's germline CDR1 is SGHRS and CDR2 YFSETQ. After removal of 3 bases from V and 1 base from J, the junction contained 4 bases not matched to a gene. CDR3 region: CASSSTSGLNTGELFF. In DNA, the CDR3 is TGCGCCAGCAGCTCTACTAGCGGGCTGAACACCGGGGAGCTGTTTTTT.

This chain links TRBV5-1 with TRBJ1-4; TRBD1 matches at 7 bases. The ends lost 5 bases at V and 4 bases at J; junction bases unmatched: 8. This CDR3 comprises 15 residues. CDR1 is SGHRS and CDR2 is YFSETQ in the germline V gene. CDR3 in DNA: TGCGCCAGCAGAATTACAGGGGCCGTTAATGAAAAACTGTTTTTT. Translated, it gives CASRITGAVNEKLFF.

This clone has just a few counts. The rearrangement joins TRBV7-3 to TRBJ1-2; no reliable D call. The CDR3 is 13 amino acids. Deletions cut 4 bases from V and 6 bases from J, with 12 bases between. Germline V CDR1 and CDR2: SGHTA, FQGTGA. The CDR3 bases are TGTGCCAGCAGCTCAGGATTCGGCCATGGCTACACCTTC. It codes for CASSSGFGHGYTF.

The rearrangement joins TRBV5-1 to TRBJ2-1; the match to TRBD2 covers 11 bases. CDR1 is SGHRS and CDR2 is YFSETQ in the germline V gene. The J segment lost 4 bases and the V segment lost 0 bases, leaving 3 bases of the junction unmatched. The CDR3 has 16 amino acids. This chain's CDR3 is CASSLEGTSGYNEQFF. CDR3 in DNA: TGCGCCAGCAGCTTGGAAGGGACTAGCGGATACAATGAGCAGTTCTTC.

J is TRBJ1-3 and V is TRBV6-6; 7 bases align to TRBD1. V trimming: 4 bases; J trimming: 4 bases; junction bases outside the gene matches: 4. CDR1 MNHNY and CDR2 SVGAGI come from the germline V gene (reference sequence). The length of the CDR3 is 14 residues. CDR3 nucleotides: TGTGCCAGCAGTTCAAGGGGGCACGGAAACACCATATATTTT. As protein: CASSSRGHGNTIYF.

The chain combines TRBV11-1 with TRBJ2-2; D remains ambiguous. The V end lost 6 bases, the J end lost 4 bases, and 9 bases lay between the germline ends. CDR3 length: 13 residues. Per germline, CDR1 SGHAT and CDR2 FQDESV (reference sequence). The CDR3 DNA follows: TGTGCCAGCAGGTCTCGGAGCACCGGGGAGCTGTTTTTT. This gives the protein CASRSRSTGELFF.

The rearrangement links TRBV7-3 to TRBJ2-3; D perhaps matches TRBD1 (5 bases). The CDR3 totals 13 residues. Trimming removed 2 bases at V and 5 bases at J, with 8 bases between. Germline V gene data show CDR1 as SGHTA and CDR2 as FQGTGA. Here the CDR3 reads CASSLGQRDTQYF. DNA of the CDR3: TGTGCCAGCAGCTTAGGACAAAGAGATACGCAGTATTTT. Full variable domain (remainder filled in from reference TRBV7-3 and TRBJ2-3): GAGVSQTPSNKVTEKGKYVELRCDPISGHTALYWYRQSLGQGPEFLIYFQGTGAADDSGLPNDRFFAVRPEGSVSTLKIQRTERGDSAVYLCASSLGQRDTQYFGPGTRLTVL.

This clone was detected only a few times. The V gene is TRBV19, the J gene TRBJ2-3, with 8 bases aligning to TRBD1. The CDR3 sequence is 16 residues long. The V segment lost 5 bases and the J segment 2 bases; nucleotides outside the gene matches: 9. Germline values: CDR1 LNHDA, CDR2 SQIVND (reference sequence). The CDR3 reads CASSFGQGSITDTQYF. DNA of the CDR3: TGTGCCAGTAGTTTCGGACAGGGAAGTATCACAGATACGCAGTATTTT.

This chain uses TRBV7-3 with TRBJ2-5; D is undetermined. This CDR3 spans 14 amino acids. Trimming took 5 bases from V and 1 from J, leaving 11 bases between them. Germline CDR1 SGHTA, CDR2 FQGTGA. The CDR3 protein is CASSLGTSQETQYF. CDR3 bases: TGTGCCAGCAGCCTAGGTACTTCCCAAGAGACCCAGTACTTC.

This clone was seen once. This sequence joins TRBV5-4 and TRBJ1-4; TRBD1 aligns across 7 bases. This CDR3 has 14 residues. V lost 4 bases and J lost 4; bases outside the gene matches: 4. The germline V gene has CDR1 SGHNT and CDR2 YYREEE (reference sequence). The CDR3: CASSQGVSNEKLFF. Written as DNA, the CDR3 is TGTGCCAGCAGCCAGGGGGTTAGTAATGAAAAACTGTTTTTT.

This clone has only a few counts. This chain links TRBV3-1 (or the pseudogene TRBV3-2) with TRBJ2-1, with 7 positions matching TRBD2. Germline loops: CDR1 LGHDT, CDR2 YNNKEL (reference sequence). The length of the CDR3 is 16 residues. Trimming took 3 bases from V and 2 from J; bases not matched to a gene: 7. CDR3 bases: TGTGCCAGCAGCCATCCAAGAGCGGGGACCTACAATGAGCAGTTCTTC. Encoded protein: CASSHPRAGTYNEQFF.

V usage is TRBV7-3 and J usage is TRBJ1-2; a possible D gene is TRBD1 (6 bases). The V end was cut by 2 bases, the J end by 5 bases, with 15 bases between. This CDR3 is built from 15 residues. Germline lookup yields CDR1 SGHTA and CDR2 FQGTGA. The CDR3, as DNA: TGTGCCAGCAGCTTATCCGGGACATCTTCTTATGGCTACACCTTC. Amino acid sequence: CASSLSGTSSYGYTF. Complete variable domain (other parts from reference TRBV7-3 and TRBJ1-2): GAGVSQTPSNKVTEKGKYVELRCDPISGHTALYWYRQSLGQGPEFLIYFQGTGAADDSGLPNDRFFAVRPEGSVSTLKIQRTERGDSAVYLCASSLSGTSSYGYTFGSGTRLTVV.

This chain joins TRBV5-1 and TRBJ1-6; D is perhaps TRBD1 (5 bases). The ends were cut back, 1 base at V and 7 bases at J, with 12 bases in the middle. The germline CDR1 and CDR2 sequences are SGHRS and YFSETQ. The length of the CDR3 is 15 residues. The CDR3 nucleotides are TGCGCCAGCAGCTTGCGGCAGGGTGTAAATTCACCCCTCCACTTT. Translation: CASSLRQGVNSPLHF.